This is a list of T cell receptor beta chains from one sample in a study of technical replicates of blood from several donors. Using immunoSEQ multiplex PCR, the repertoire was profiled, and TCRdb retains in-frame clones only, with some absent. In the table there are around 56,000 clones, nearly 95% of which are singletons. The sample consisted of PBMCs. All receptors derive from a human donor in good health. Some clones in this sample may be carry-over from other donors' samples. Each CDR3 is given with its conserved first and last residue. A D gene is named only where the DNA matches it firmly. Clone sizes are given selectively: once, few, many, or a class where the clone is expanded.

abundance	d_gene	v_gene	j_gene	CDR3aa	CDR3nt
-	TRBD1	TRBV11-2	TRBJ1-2	CASSRGQGRYTF	TGTGCCAGCAGCAGGGGACAGGGTCGCTACACCTTC
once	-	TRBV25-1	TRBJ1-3	CASSEPGSGNTIYF	TGTGCCAGCAGTGAACCCGGCTCTGGAAACACCATATATTTT
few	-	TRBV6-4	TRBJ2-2	CASSDSAGAGELFF	TGTGCCAGCAGTGACTCTGCCGGGGCCGGGGAGCTGTTTTTT
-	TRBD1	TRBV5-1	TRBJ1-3	CASSLETGSSGNTIYF	TGCGCCAGCAGCTTGGAGACAGGGAGCTCTGGAAACACCATATATTTT
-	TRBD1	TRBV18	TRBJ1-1	CASSPRQGVGRDTEAFF	TGTGCCAGCTCACCCCGACAGGGTGTCGGTCGGGACACTGAAGCTTTCTTT
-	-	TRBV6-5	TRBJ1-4	CASSYSTAGSGEKLFF	TGTGCCAGCAGTTACTCGACGGCAGGGTCAGGTGAAAAACTGTTTTTT
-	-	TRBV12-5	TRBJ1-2	CASQVNYGYTF	TGTGCTTCCCAGGTTAACTATGGCTACACCTTC
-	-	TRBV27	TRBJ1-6	CASSWYRDNSPLHF	TGTGCCAGCAGTTGGTACAGAGACAATTCACCCCTCCACTTT
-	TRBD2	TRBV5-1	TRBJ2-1	CASSFRGDEQFF	TGCGCCAGCAGCTTTCGGGGGGATGAGCAGTTCTTC
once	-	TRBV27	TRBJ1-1	CASRHTANTEAFF	TGTGCCAGCAGACATACAGCGAACACTGAAGCTTTCTTT
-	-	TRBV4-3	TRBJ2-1	CARSAPRHHLRTYNEQFF	TGCGCCAGATCGGCGCCAAGACATCATCTGCGAACCTACAATGAGCAGTTCTTC
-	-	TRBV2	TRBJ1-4	CASSERGRKLFF	TGTGCCAGCAGTGAAAGGGGCAGGAAGCTGTTTTTT
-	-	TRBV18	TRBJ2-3	CASSPPRGTDTQYF	TGTGCCAGCTCACCACCTCGCGGGACAGATACGCAGTATTTT
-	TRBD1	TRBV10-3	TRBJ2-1	CAISPGQGKFF	TGTGCCATCAGCCCGGGACAGGGGAAGTTCTTC
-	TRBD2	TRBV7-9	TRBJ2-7	CASSLTGTSDEQYF	TGTGCCAGCAGCTTAACCGGGACTAGCGACGAGCAGTACTTC
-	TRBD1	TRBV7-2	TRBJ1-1	CASRQNRGGTEAFF	TGTGCCAGCAGACAAAACAGGGGTGGGACTGAAGCTTTCTTT
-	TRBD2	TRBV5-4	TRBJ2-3	CASSSRLAGSTDTQYF	TGTGCCAGCAGCTCGCGACTAGCGGGGAGCACAGATACGCAGTATTTT
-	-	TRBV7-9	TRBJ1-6	CASSSHSGPLHF	TGTGCCAGCAGCTCCCACAGTGGACCCCTCCACTTT
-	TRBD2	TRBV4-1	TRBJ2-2	CASSQERGVGHTGELFF	TGCGCCAGCAGCCAAGAACGGGGGGTGGGACACACCGGGGAGCTGTTTTTT
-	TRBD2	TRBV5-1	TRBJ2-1	CASSLEASGGNEQFF	TGCGCCAGCAGCTTGGAGGCTAGCGGGGGCAATGAGCAGTTCTTC
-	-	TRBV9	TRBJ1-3	CASSATRGGNTIYF	TGTGCCAGCAGCGCGACAAGGGGGGGGAACACCATATATTTT
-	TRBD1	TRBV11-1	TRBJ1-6	CASSPRQGYNSPLHF	TGTGCCAGCAGCCCCCGACAGGGCTATAATTCACCCCTCCACTTT
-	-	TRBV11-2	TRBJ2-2	CASSLKFWRADRTGELFF	TGTGCCAGCAGCTTAAAATTCTGGAGGGCCGATAGGACCGGGGAGCTGTTTTTT
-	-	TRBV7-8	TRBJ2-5	CASSLLVRAQETQYF	TGTGCCAGCAGCTTATTGGTGAGAGCACAAGAGACCCAGTACTTC
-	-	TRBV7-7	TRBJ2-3	CASSLEFGTDTQYF	TGTGCCAGCAGCTTAGAATTCGGCACAGATACGCAGTATTTT
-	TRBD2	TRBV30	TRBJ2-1	CAWGKMGLAVNEQFF	TGTGCCTGGGGAAAAATGGGACTAGCCGTCAATGAGCAGTTCTTC
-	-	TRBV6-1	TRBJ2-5	CASTKQWGEETQYF	TGTGCCAGCACCAAGCAGTGGGGGGAGGAGACCCAGTACTTC
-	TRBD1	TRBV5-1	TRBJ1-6	CASSPGTGSNSPLHF	TGCGCCAGCAGCCCGGGGACAGGGAGTAATTCACCCCTCCACTTT
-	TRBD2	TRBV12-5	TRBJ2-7	CASATSGTVNEQYF	TGTGCTAGTGCCACTAGCGGGACGGTCAACGAGCAGTACTTC
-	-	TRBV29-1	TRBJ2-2	CSARGSTGELFF	TGCAGCGCCAGGGGAAGCACCGGGGAGCTGTTTTTT
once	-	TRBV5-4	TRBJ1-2	CASSFPEIYGYTF	TGTGCCAGCAGCTTCCCGGAGATCTATGGCTACACCTTC
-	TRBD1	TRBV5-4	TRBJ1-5	CASSRGDTTGTGPQHF	TGTGCCAGCAGCCGAGGAGACACTACAGGGACAGGGCCCCAGCATTTT
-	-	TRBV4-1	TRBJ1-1	CASSSRENTEAFF	TGCGCCAGCAGCTCCAGGGAAAACACTGAAGCTTTCTTT
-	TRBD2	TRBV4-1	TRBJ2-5	CASSQGGGGRETQYF	TGCGCCAGCAGCCAAGGGGGCGGGGGGCGGGAGACCCAGTACTTC
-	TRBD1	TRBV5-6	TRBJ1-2	CASSLGMTGWDGYTF	TGTGCCAGCAGCTTGGGCATGACAGGGTGGGATGGCTACACCTTC
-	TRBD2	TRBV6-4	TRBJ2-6	CASSGGEGAGANVLTF	TGTGCCAGCAGCGGAGGGGAGGGAGCTGGGGCCAACGTCCTGACTTTC
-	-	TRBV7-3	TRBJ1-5	CASSLKGQKGNQPQHF	TGTGCCAGCAGCTTAAAGGGGCAGAAGGGCAATCAGCCCCAGCATTTT
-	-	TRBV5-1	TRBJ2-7	CASSSPQGGEQYF	TGCGCCAGCAGCTCCCCACAGGGTGGCGAGCAGTACTTC
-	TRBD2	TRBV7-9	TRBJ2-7	CASSLAGEAYEQYF	TGTGCCAGCAGCCTAGCGGGAGAGGCCTACGAGCAGTACTTC
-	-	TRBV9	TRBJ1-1	CASTTGRAQNTEAFF	TGTGCCAGCACCACAGGGCGGGCACAGAACACTGAAGCTTTCTTT
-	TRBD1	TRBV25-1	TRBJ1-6	CASSEEGGNSPLHF	TGTGCCAGCAGTGAGGAAGGGGGCAACTCACCCCTCCACTTT
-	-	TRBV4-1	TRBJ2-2	CASSPRVNPNTGELFF	TGCGCCAGCAGCCCCAGGGTCAACCCGAACACCGGGGAGCTGTTTTTT
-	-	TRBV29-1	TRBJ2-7	CSVEGGKPYEQYF	TGCAGCGTTGAAGGAGGGAAACCCTACGAGCAGTACTTC
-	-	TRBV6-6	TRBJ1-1	CASSYQGEAFF	TGTGCCAGCAGTTATCAGGGAGAAGCTTTCTTT
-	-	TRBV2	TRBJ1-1	CASSGGYTEAFF	TGTGCCAGCAGCGGAGGGTACACTGAAGCTTTCTTT
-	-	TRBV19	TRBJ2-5	CASSIAGETQYF	TGTGCCAGTAGTATAGCCGGGGAGACCCAGTACTTC
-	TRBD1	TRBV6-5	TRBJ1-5	CASSTGVRYQPQHF	TGTGCCAGCTCGACAGGGGTGAGATATCAGCCCCAGCATTTT
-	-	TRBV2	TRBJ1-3	CASRRDRSSGNTIYF	TGTGCCAGCAGAAGAGACAGGTCTTCTGGAAACACCATATATTTT
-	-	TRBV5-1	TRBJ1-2	CASGSSGGDGYTF	TGCGCCAGCGGAAGTTCCGGGGGGGATGGCTACACCTTC
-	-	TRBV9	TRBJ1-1	CASSDRVDTEAFF	TGTGCCAGCAGCGACAGGGTTGACACTGAAGCTTTCTTT
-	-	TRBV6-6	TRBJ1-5	CASRKGEGQPQHF	TGTGCCAGCAGAAAGGGGGAAGGACAGCCCCAGCATTTT
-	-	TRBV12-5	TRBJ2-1	CASGYSDEQFF	TGTGCTAGTGGTTATAGCGATGAGCAGTTCTTC
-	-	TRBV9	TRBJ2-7	CASSVDERSSYEQYF	TGTGCCAGCAGCGTAGATGAGCGGAGCTCCTACGAGCAGTACTTC
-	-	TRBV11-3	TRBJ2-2	CASSPRDPNTGELFF	TGTGCCAGCAGCCCGAGGGATCCCAACACCGGGGAGCTGTTTTTT